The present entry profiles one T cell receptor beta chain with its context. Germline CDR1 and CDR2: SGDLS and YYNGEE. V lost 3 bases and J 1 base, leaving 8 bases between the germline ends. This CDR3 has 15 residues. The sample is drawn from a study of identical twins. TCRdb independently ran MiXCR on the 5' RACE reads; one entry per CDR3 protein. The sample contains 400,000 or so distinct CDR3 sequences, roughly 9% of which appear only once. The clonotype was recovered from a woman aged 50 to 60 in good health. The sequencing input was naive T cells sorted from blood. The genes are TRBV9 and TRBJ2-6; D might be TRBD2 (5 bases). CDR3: CASSERGSGANVLTF. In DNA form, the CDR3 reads TGTGCCAGCAGCGAACGGGGTTCTGGGGCCAACGTCCTGACTTTC.